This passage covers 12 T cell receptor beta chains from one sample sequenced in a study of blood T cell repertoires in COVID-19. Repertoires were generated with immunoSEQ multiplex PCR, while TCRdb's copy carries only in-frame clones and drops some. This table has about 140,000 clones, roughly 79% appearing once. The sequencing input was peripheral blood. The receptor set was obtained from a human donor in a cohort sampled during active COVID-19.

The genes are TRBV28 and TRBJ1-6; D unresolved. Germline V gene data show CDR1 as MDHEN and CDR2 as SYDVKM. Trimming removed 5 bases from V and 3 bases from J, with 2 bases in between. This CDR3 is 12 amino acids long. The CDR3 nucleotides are TGTGCCAGCAGTCTCTATAATTCACCCCTCCACTTT. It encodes CASSLYNSPLHF.

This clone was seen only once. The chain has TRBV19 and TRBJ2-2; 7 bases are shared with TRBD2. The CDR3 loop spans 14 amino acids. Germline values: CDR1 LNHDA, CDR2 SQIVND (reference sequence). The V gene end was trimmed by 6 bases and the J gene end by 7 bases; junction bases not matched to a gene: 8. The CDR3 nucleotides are TGTGCCAGTAGCCCGCGGCGGGAGATCGGGGAGCTGTTTTTT. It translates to CASSPRREIGELFF.

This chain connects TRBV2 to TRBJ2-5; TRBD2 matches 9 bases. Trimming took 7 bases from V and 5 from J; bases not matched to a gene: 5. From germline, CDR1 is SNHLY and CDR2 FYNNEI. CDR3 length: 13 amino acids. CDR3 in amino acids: CASNSAGGETQYF. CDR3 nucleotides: TGTGCCAGCAATTCGGCGGGAGGGGAGACCCAGTACTTC. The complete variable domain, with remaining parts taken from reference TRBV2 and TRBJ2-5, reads EPEVTQTPSHQVTQMGQEVILRCVPISNHLYFYWYRQILGQKVEFLVSFYNNEISEKSEIFDDQFSVERPDGSNFTLKIRSTKLEDSAMYFCASNSAGGETQYFGPGTRLLVL.

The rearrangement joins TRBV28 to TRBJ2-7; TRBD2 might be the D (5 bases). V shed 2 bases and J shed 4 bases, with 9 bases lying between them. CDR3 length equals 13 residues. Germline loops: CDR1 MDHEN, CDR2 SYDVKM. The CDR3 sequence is CASSLPAGYEQYF. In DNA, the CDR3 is TGTGCCAGCAGTTTACCCGCGGGTTACGAGCAGTACTTC.

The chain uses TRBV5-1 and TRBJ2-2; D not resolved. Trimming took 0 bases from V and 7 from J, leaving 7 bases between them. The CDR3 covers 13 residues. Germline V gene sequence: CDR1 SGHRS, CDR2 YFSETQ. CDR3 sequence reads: CASSLVSNGELFF. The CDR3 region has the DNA TGCGCCAGCAGCTTGGTTTCCAACGGGGAGCTGTTTTTT.

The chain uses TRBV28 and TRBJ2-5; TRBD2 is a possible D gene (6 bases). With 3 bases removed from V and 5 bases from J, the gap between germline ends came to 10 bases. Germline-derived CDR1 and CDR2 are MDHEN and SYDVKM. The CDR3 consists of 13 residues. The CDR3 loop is CASSLASGETQYF. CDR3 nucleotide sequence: TGTGCCAGCAGTTTGGCCAGCGGGGAGACCCAGTACTTC. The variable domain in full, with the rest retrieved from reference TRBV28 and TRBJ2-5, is DVKVTQSSRYLVKRTGEKVFLECVQDMDHENMFWYRQDPGLGLRLIYFSYDVKMKEKGDIPEGYSVSREKKERFSLILESASTNQTSMYLCASSLASGETQYFGPGTRLLVL.

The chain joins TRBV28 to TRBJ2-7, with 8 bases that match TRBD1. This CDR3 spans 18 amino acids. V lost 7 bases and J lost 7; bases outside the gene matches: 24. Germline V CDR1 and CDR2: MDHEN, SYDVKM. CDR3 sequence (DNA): TGTGCCAGCACCACGGACAGGGCGCCCGGAAGTTTTGCAAGGGAGCAGTACTTC. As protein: CASTTDRAPGSFAREQYF.

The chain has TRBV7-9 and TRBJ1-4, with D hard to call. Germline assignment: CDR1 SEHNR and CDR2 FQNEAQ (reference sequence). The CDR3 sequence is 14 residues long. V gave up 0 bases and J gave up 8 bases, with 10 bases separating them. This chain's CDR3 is CASSLASSLEKLFF. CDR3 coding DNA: TGTGCCAGCAGCTTAGCCTCTAGCTTGGAAAAACTGTTTTTT.

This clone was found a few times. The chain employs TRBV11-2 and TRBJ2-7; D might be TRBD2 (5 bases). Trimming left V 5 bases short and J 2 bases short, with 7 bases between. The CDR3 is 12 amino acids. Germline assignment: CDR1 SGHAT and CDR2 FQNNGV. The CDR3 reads CASSTRAYEQYF. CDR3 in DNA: TGTGCCAGCAGCACGCGGGCCTACGAGCAGTACTTC.

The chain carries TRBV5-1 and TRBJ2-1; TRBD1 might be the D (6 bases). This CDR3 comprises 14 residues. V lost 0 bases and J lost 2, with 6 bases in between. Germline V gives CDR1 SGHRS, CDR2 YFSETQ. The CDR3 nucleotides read TGCGCCAGCAGCTTGGCAGGGGCCTACAATGAGCAGTTCTTC. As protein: CASSLAGAYNEQFF.

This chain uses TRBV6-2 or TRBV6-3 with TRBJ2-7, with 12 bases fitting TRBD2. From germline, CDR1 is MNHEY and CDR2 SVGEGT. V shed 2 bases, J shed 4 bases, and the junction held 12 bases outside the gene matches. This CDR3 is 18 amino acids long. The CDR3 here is CASSYPLAGGPIRYEQYF. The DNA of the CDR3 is TGTGCCAGCAGTTACCCTCTAGCGGGAGGGCCCATCAGATACGAGCAGTACTTC.

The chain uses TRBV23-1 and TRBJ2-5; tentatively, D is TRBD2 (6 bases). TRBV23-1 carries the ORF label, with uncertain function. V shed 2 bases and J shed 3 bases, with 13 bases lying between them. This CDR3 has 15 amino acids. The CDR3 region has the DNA TGCGCCAGCAGTCAAGTCGGCGGGAAAAAAGAGACCCAGTACTTC. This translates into CASSQVGGKKETQYF.